What follows are 18 T cell receptor beta chains derived from one specimen sequenced in a study of T cells in localized non-small cell lung cancer. Clones were read by immunoSEQ multiplex PCR, and TCRdb kept only the in-frame ones, dropping some. The sample holds tens of thousands of clones, around 89% seen once. This sample comprised peripheral blood, obtained before any cancer treatment. These receptors originate from a woman aged 35-75 years with stage I squamous cell lung carcinoma.

The rearrangement uses TRBV5-6 and TRBJ2-7; 7 nucleotides align to TRBD2. CDR3 length: 13 residues. The germline gives CDR1 SGHDT, CDR2 YYEEEE. The V gene end was trimmed by 4 bases and the J gene end by 3 bases; junction bases not matched to a gene: 4. Here the CDR3 DNA reads TGTGCCAGCAGCCAAGGGACTAACTACGAGCAGTACTTC. Translating it yields CASSQGTNYEQYF.

The chain links TRBV6-6 to TRBJ1-3; 11 positions match TRBD1. V shed 2 bases, J shed 4 bases, and the junction held 4 bases outside the gene matches. CDR1 is MNHNY and CDR2 is SVGAGI in the germline V gene (reference sequence). The CDR3 extends over 16 amino acids. CDR3 DNA sequence: TGTGCCAGCAGTTACGGACAGGGGGCGTGGGGAAACACCATATATTTT. Its translation: CASSYGQGAWGNTIYF.

This sequence joins TRBV11-1 and TRBJ2-3; D is perhaps TRBD1 or TRBD2 (5 bases each). Trimming shortened V by 1 base and J by 3 bases, and 11 bases separated the two germline ends. The CDR3 spans 15 residues. Per the germline V gene, CDR1 is SGHAT and CDR2 is FQDESV (reference sequence). CDR3 region: CASSLGGIRTDTQYF. CDR3 bases: TGTGCCAGCAGCTTAGGGGGGATTCGGACAGATACGCAGTATTTT.

This clone was counted once. V and J are TRBV18 and TRBJ1-6; unclear D gene. CDR3 length: 15 amino acids. V lost 6 bases and J 6 bases, leaving 15 bases between the germline ends. Germline V lookup: CDR1 KGHSH, CDR2 LQKENI. DNA of the CDR3: TGTGCCAGCTCCCCTTTGAGACTATCTAATTCACCCCTCCACTTT. It translates to CASSPLRLSNSPLHF.

In this sample, this clone turned up once. The chain joins TRBV29-1 to TRBJ2-4; 11 bases fit TRBD1. This CDR3 is built from 16 residues. Germline V gene lookup returns CDR1 SQVTM and CDR2 ANQGSEA. V shed 4 bases, J shed 3 bases, and the junction held 8 bases outside the gene matches. The CDR3 is CSVGGTGGNVKNIQYF. The CDR3 region has the DNA TGCAGCGTTGGAGGGACAGGGGGTAATGTCAAAAACATTCAGTACTTC.

In its sample, this clone was seen once. The chain links TRBV2 to TRBJ2-7; D unresolved. V lost 1 base to trimming and J lost 7 bases, with 11 bases between them. The CDR3 runs to 13 residues. Germline V lookup: CDR1 SNHLY, CDR2 FYNNEI. CDR3 in amino acids: CASSEVPRGEQYF. The CDR3 DNA reads as TGTGCCAGCAGTGAAGTTCCCCGTGGGGAGCAGTACTTC.

J is TRBJ2-1 and V is TRBV7-2; D gene unclear. V was trimmed by 3 bases and J by 7 bases, leaving 13 bases between them. This CDR3 contains 14 residues. The germline CDR1 and CDR2 sequences are SGHTA and FQGNSA. CDR3 nucleotide sequence: TGTGCCAGCAGCTTGGGGATCAAAGGAAATGAGCAGTTCTTC. It translates to CASSLGIKGNEQFF.

The rearrangement uses TRBV6-1 and TRBJ2-5; the D is unclear. This CDR3 comprises 11 residues. Trimming removed 8 bases at V and 0 bases at J, with 4 bases between. Germline V gives CDR1 MNHNS, CDR2 SASEGT. CDR3 sequence: CASGYQETQYF. CDR3 nucleotide sequence: TGTGCCAGCGGATACCAAGAGACCCAGTACTTC.

The sample holds one count of this clone. The CDR3: CSVTSGLMTYGYTF. CDR3 sequence (DNA): TGCAGCGTAACGTCGGGGCTTATGACTTATGGCTACACCTTC. The chain links TRBV29-1 to TRBJ1-2, with TRBD1 as a possible D gene (5 bases). The CDR3 consists of 14 residues. In germline, CDR1 is SQVTM, CDR2 ANQGSEA. Trimming took 6 bases from V and 5 from J, leaving 19 bases between them. Supplemented by reference TRBV29-1 and TRBJ1-2, the full variable domain reads SAVISQKPSRDICQRGTSLTIQCQVDSQVTMMFWYRQQPGQSLTLIATANQGSEATYESGFVIDKFPISRPNLTFSTLTVSNMSPEDSSIYLCSVTSGLMTYGYTFGSGTRLTVV.

The V gene is TRBV27, the J gene TRBJ2-2, with D unresolved. This CDR3 is 12 amino acids long. V was shortened by 1 base and J by 3 bases, with 0 bases between the two germline ends. Germline assignment: CDR1 MNHEY and CDR2 SMNVEV (reference sequence). The CDR3 nucleotides read TGTGCCAGCAGTTTATACACCGGGGAGCTGTTTTTT. Its protein product is CASSLYTGELFF.

The chain couples TRBV4-1 to TRBJ2-5; the match to TRBD1 covers 7 bases. This CDR3 spans 13 amino acids. V was clipped by 5 bases and J by 4 bases; unmatched bases: 4. Germline V gene data show CDR1 as MGHRA and CDR2 as YSYEKL. The CDR3: CASSSPGGETQYF. The CDR3 nucleotides are TGCGCCAGCAGCTCTCCAGGGGGAGAGACCCAGTACTTC.

The chain carries TRBV19 and TRBJ1-1; the match to TRBD1 covers 8 bases. After removal of 3 bases from V and 0 bases from J, the junction contained 12 bases not matched to a gene. This CDR3 region has 18 residues. Per the germline V gene, CDR1 is LNHDA and CDR2 is SQIVND (reference sequence). In DNA form, the CDR3 reads TGTGCCAGTAGTATCGGGGCAGGGGGCCGGGTTCTGAACACTGAAGCTTTCTTT. It codes for CASSIGAGGRVLNTEAFF.

This clone was observed a few times. V gene TRBV6-1 combines with J gene TRBJ2-1; TRBD2 matches at 7 bases. The CDR3 extends over 17 amino acids. Germline V CDR1 and CDR2: MNHNS, SASEGT. The V segment lost 4 bases and the J segment 0 bases; nucleotides outside the gene matches: 9. The CDR3: CASSAPSGTSSYNEQFF. CDR3 DNA sequence: TGTGCCAGCAGTGCACCAAGCGGGACCTCCTCCTACAATGAGCAGTTCTTC.

The V gene is TRBV4-1, the J gene TRBJ2-5; TRBD2 agrees at 11 bases. Trimming at V came to 4 bases and at J to 5 bases, leaving 6 bases not matched to a gene. The CDR3 sequence is 15 residues long. Germline V gene data show CDR1 as MGHRA and CDR2 as YSYEKL. The CDR3 DNA follows: TGCGCCAGCAGCCTAGCGGGGGGGCCCTCGGAGACCCAGTACTTC. The encoded protein is CASSLAGGPSETQYF.

The V and J genes are TRBV5-1 and TRBJ1-5; D ambiguous. The germline V and J ends were trimmed by 0 bases and 6 bases, with 7 bases remaining between them. CDR1 is SGHRS and CDR2 is YFSETQ in the germline V gene. The CDR3 spans 13 residues. The CDR3 DNA reads as TGCGCCAGCAGCTTGGATGGTAGTCAGCCCCAGCATTTT. Translated, it gives CASSLDGSQPQHF.

V and J are TRBV6-1 and TRBJ2-1, with D tentatively TRBD1 or TRBD2 (5 bases each). Germline CDR1 reads MNHNS; CDR2 reads SASEGT. There are 15 residues in the CDR3. V lost 7 bases, J lost 4 bases, and 17 bases lay in between. The CDR3 region is CASNDSPGVYNEQFF. DNA for the CDR3: TGTGCCAGCAATGACAGTCCCGGGGTTTACAATGAGCAGTTCTTC.

V gene TRBV7-6 combines with J gene TRBJ1-3; D might be TRBD1 (6 bases). Germline V CDR1 and CDR2: SGHVS, FNYEAQ. The CDR3 runs to 15 residues. V shed 1 base and J shed 4 bases, with 11 bases lying between them. The CDR3 DNA reads as TGTGCCAGCAGCTTAGACAGGGCAGCCGGAAACACCATATATTTT. It is translated as CASSLDRAAGNTIYF.

The chain employs TRBV7-9 and TRBJ1-1; D gene unclear. Germline CDR1 is SEHNR and CDR2 is FQNEAQ (reference sequence). Trimming stripped 2 bases from V and 2 bases from J, with 12 bases between. This CDR3 spans 15 amino acids. The DNA of the CDR3 is TGTGCCAGCAGCTTACCCGTGTTAGTCAACACTGAAGCTTTCTTT. It specifies CASSLPVLVNTEAFF. Full variable domain (rest looked up from reference TRBV7-9 and TRBJ1-1): DTGVSQNPRHKITKRGQNVTFRCDPISEHNRLYWYRQTLGQGPEFLTYFQNEAQLEKSRLLSDRFSAERPKGSFSTLEIQRTEQGDSAMYLCASSLPVLVNTEAFFGQGTRLTVV.